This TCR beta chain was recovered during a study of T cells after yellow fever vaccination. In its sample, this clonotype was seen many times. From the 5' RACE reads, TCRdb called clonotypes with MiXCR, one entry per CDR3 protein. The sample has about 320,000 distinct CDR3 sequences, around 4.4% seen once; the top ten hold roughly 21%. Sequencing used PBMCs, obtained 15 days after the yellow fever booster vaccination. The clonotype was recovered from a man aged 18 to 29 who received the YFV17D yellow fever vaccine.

The CDR3 DNA reads as TGTGCCAGCGGGAGGATCGGGACAGGGGGCGCAGATACGCAGTATTTT. Its protein product is CASGRIGTGGADTQYF. The genes are TRBV9 and TRBJ2-3; 12 bases agree with TRBD1. Germline V CDR1 and CDR2: SGDLS, YYNGEE. V was clipped by 7 bases and J by 4 bases; unmatched bases: 10. CDR3 length equals 16 residues. Based on the CDR3 plus reference TRBV9 and TRBJ2-3, the full variable domain is DSGVTQTPKHLITATGQRVTLRCSPRSGDLSVYWYQQSLDQGLQFLIQYYNGEERAKGNILERFSAQQFPDLHSELNLSSLELGDSALYFCASGRIGTGGADTQYFGPGTRLTVL.